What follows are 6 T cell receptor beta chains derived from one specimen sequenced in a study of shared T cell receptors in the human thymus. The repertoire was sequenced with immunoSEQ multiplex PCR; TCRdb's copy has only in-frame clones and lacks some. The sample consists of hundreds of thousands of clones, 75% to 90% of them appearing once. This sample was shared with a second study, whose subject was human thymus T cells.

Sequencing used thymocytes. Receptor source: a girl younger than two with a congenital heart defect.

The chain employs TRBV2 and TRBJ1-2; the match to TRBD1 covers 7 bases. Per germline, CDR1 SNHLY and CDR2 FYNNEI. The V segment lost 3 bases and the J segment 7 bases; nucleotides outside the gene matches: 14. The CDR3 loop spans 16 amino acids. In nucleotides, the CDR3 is TGTGCCAGCAGTGAGGGCCGTCAACGGACAGGATCTGGCTACACCTTC. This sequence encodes CASSEGRQRTGSGYTF.

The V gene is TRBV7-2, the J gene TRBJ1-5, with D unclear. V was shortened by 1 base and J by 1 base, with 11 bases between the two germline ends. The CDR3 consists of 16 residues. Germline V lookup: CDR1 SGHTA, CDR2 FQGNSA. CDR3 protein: CASSLELRRSNQPQHF. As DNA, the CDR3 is TGTGCCAGCAGCTTAGAGTTGCGGAGGAGCAATCAGCCCCAGCATTTT.

Here the CDR3 DNA reads TGCGCCAGCAGCTTCAAAACGGATAAGGGGGCGGCCCAGCTTAACTATGGCTACACCTTC. This sequence encodes CASSFKTDKGAAQLNYGYTF. This chain uses TRBV5-1 with TRBJ1-2; 7 bases line up with TRBD1. CDR1 is SGHRS and CDR2 is YFSETQ in the germline V gene. The V gene end was trimmed by 2 bases and the J gene end by 1 base; junction bases not matched to a gene: 20. The CDR3 contains 20 residues.

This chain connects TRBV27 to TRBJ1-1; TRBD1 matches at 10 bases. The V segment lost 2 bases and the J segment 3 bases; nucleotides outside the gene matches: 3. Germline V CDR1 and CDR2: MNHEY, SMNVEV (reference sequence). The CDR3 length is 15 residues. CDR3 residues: CASSLIGTGDTEAFF. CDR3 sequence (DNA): TGTGCCAGCAGTTTAATAGGGACAGGGGACACTGAAGCTTTCTTT.

The CDR3 coding sequence is TGTGCCAGTAGTATACTAGCGGGGGAGTACAATGAGCAGTTCTTC. Its protein is CASSILAGEYNEQFF. J is TRBJ2-1 and V is TRBV19, with 10 positions matching TRBD2. CDR1 is LNHDA and CDR2 is SQIVND in the germline V gene (reference sequence). J was trimmed by 4 bases and V by 2 bases; bases with no gene match: 2. The CDR3 extends over 15 amino acids.

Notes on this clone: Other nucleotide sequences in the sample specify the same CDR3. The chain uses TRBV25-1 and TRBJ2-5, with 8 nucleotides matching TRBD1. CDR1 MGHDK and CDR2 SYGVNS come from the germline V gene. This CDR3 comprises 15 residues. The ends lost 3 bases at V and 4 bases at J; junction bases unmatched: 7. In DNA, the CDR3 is TGTGCCAGCAGTGACCTTGACAGGGGACGAGAGACCCAGTACTTC. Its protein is CASSDLDRGRETQYF.